The T cell receptor (beta chain) under discussion was sequenced for a study of blood T cell repertoires in COVID-19. On the study more broadly: Collection of acute and convalescent COVID-19 samples took place in the United States, Italy and Spain. T cells, B-cell-depleted T cells, or PBMCs provided the cDNA or gDNA that served as material.

In the original processing: Using reference gene primer amplification, nucleated cell counts were estimated. Only in-frame clones appear in the TCRdb table, and some are missing; sequencing was by immunoSEQ multiplex PCR. D and trimming were read from the DNA, whereas the V and J calls and clone size are those reported in that table. The sample includes roughly 210,000 clones, about 87% seen only once; the top ten take approximately 1.8%. With 0 bases clipped from V and 4 bases from J, the junction kept 6 bases outside the gene matches. Germline lookup yields CDR1 LGHNA and CDR2 YSLEER. CDR3 length: 16 residues.

The clonotype comes from a man aged 65 to 85 with acute or convalescent COVID-19. Sequenced input: peripheral blood. The chain carries TRBV4-3 and TRBJ2-3, with 8 bases matching TRBD2. CDR3 sequence reads: CASSQDGGGRSDTQYF. The CDR3 DNA is TGCGCCAGCAGCCAAGATGGGGGCGGGAGGTCAGATACGCAGTATTTT.